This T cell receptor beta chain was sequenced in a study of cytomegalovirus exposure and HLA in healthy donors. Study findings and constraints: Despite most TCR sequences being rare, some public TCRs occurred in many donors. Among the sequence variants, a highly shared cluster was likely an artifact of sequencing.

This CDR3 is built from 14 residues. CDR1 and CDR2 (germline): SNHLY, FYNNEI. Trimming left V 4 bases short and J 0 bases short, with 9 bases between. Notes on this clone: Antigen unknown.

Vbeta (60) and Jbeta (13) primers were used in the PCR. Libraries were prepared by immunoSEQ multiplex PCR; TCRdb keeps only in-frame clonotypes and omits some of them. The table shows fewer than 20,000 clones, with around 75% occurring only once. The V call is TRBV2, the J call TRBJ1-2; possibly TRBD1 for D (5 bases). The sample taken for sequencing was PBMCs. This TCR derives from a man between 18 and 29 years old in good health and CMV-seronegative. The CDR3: CASSGQLANYGYTF. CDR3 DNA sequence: TGTGCCAGCAGTGGACAGTTAGCTAACTATGGCTACACCTTC.